This TCR beta chain originates from a study of siplizumab effects on memory and regulatory T cells. In regard to this clone: Its target is not known.

Study-wide results and limits: Only a minority of proliferating CD4+ or CD8+ clones had an assignable naive or memory phenotype, with roughly 75-97% lacking one. Naive T cells appeared more diverse than memory cells and seemed to be major alloresponse contributors.

Some clones are missing from TCRdb's copy, which holds only in-frame ones; the method was immunoSEQ multiplex PCR. Of some 52,000 clones detected, about 97% appear once; the ten largest clones hold approximately 0.6%. The CDR3 extends over 14 amino acids. Germline V CDR1 and CDR2: SGHNT, YYREEE (reference sequence). The V end was cut by 0 bases, the J end by 2 bases, with 8 bases between. This chain joins TRBV5-4 and TRBJ2-5, with a weak D call TRBD1 (6 bases). The sample consisted of naive CD4+ T cells sorted from blood. The receptor comes from a human donor in good health. CDR3: CASSLETGQETQYF. The CDR3 DNA is TGTGCCAGCAGCTTGGAGACAGGACAAGAGACCCAGTACTTC.